These 21 T cell receptor beta chains were sequenced from one sample in a study of blood T cell repertoires in COVID-19. Assay: immunoSEQ multiplex PCR; the TCRdb copy retains only in-frame clones and omits some. The table has 75,000 to 95,000 clones, 84% seen once. Sample: peripheral blood. These receptors originate from a man aged 55 to 70 with acute or convalescent COVID-19.

The rearrangement links TRBV9 to TRBJ1-2; 7 nucleotides align to TRBD1. The germline gives CDR1 SGDLS, CDR2 YYNGEE. The V gene end was trimmed by 4 bases and the J gene end by 2 bases; junction bases not matched to a gene: 2. CDR3 length: 13 amino acids. CDR3 in DNA: TGTGCCAGCAGCCCACAGGGGAACTATGGCTACACCTTC. It translates to CASSPQGNYGYTF. Looking up the rest from reference TRBV9 and TRBJ1-2 gives the full variable domain: DSGVTQTPKHLITATGQRVTLRCSPRSGDLSVYWYQQSLDQGLQFLIQYYNGEERAKGNILERFSAQQFPDLHSELNLSSLELGDSALYFCASSPQGNYGYTFGSGTRLTVV.

A single count supports this clone. The chain joins TRBV18 to TRBJ2-5; D is possibly TRBD2 (6 bases). CDR3 size: 15 residues. Deletions cut 6 bases from V and 2 bases from J, with 16 bases between. Germline CDR1 is KGHSH and CDR2 is LQKENI. CDR3 coding DNA: TGTGCCAGCTCCCCCCTCCTTAGCGGACAAGAGACCCAGTACTTC. It encodes CASSPLLSGQETQYF.

The chain has TRBV5-1 and TRBJ2-1, with TRBD2 matching 12 bases. This CDR3 spans 16 amino acids. The germline gives CDR1 SGHRS, CDR2 YFSETQ. V shed 0 bases, J shed 7 bases, and the junction held 5 bases outside the gene matches. CDR3 in amino acids: CASSLALAGGTNEQFF. The CDR3 DNA reads TGCGCCAGCAGCTTGGCCCTAGCGGGGGGGACAAATGAGCAGTTCTTC.

The chain uses TRBV2 and TRBJ2-7; 8 bases are a match to TRBD1. CDR1 and CDR2 from the germline V gene are SNHLY and FYNNEI. The trim removed 5 bases at V and 1 base at J, leaving 4 bases unmatched. CDR3 length: 14 amino acids. The CDR3 loop reads CASSNGQGSYEQYF. CDR3 nucleotides: TGTGCCAGCAGTAATGGACAGGGTTCCTACGAGCAGTACTTC.

This chain uses TRBV15 with TRBJ2-6, with 7 nucleotides matching TRBD1. CDR3 length equals 16 residues. The germline V gene encodes CDR1 LNHNV and CDR2 YYDKDF (reference sequence). The junction had 7 bases not matched to a gene; V was cut back by 5 bases and J by 3 bases. In nucleotides, the CDR3 is TGTGCCACCAGCGCGACGGGACAGAGTGGGGCCAACGTCCTGACTTTC. Residues: CATSATGQSGANVLTF.

The chain links TRBV5-6 to TRBJ2-1; 7 nucleotides line up with TRBD1. The CDR3 covers 18 residues. Per germline, CDR1 SGHDT and CDR2 YYEEEE. V gave up 0 bases and J gave up 8 bases; unmatched junction bases: 17. The CDR3, as DNA: TGTGCCAGCAGCTTGGTCGCCAGGGGGAGACATTTACCGGATGAGCAGTTCTTC. It encodes CASSLVARGRHLPDEQFF.

The chain is built from TRBV5-1 and TRBJ2-3; 7 nucleotides match TRBD1. Germline lookup yields CDR1 SGHRS and CDR2 YFSETQ. The junction had 7 bases not matched to a gene; V was cut back by 3 bases and J by 3 bases. The CDR3 covers 15 residues. CDR3: CASSSTGVPTDTQYF. CDR3 coding DNA: TGCGCCAGCAGCTCCACAGGGGTCCCGACAGATACGCAGTATTTT.

The CDR3 sequence is CASSYGTAAQYF. DNA for the CDR3: TGTGCCAGCAGCTATGGGACAGCGGCCCAGTACTTC. The V call is TRBV7-8, the J call TRBJ2-5; 7 bases are shared with TRBD1. This CDR3 has 12 amino acids. Germline V gene lookup returns CDR1 SGHVS and CDR2 FQNEAQ. Trimming took 4 bases from V and 9 from J; bases not matched to a gene: 5.

This chain links TRBV7-2 with TRBJ1-1, with 9 bases matching TRBD1. This CDR3 comprises 14 residues. With V trimmed by 7 bases and J by 5 bases, 8 bases remained unmatched. Germline CDR1 and CDR2: SGHTA and FQGNSA. Here the CDR3 reads CASNRDRGGTEAFF. CDR3 sequence (DNA): TGTGCCAGCAACAGAGACAGGGGGGGGACTGAAGCTTTCTTT.

V usage is TRBV28 and J usage is TRBJ1-2; D is perhaps TRBD1 (6 bases). V lost 7 bases, J lost 4 bases, and 19 bases lay in between. The CDR3 sequence is 15 residues long. Germline CDR1 and CDR2: MDHEN and SYDVKM. CDR3 sequence (DNA): TGTGCCAGCACCCCTGGGGGGGCGCAGGGCTATGGCTACACCTTC. Amino acids: CASTPGGAQGYGYTF.

The gene calls are TRBV7-9 and TRBJ2-5, with 8 bases that match TRBD1. J was trimmed by 3 bases and V by 1 base; bases with no gene match: 1. Germline values: CDR1 SEHNR, CDR2 FQNEAQ (reference sequence). This CDR3 is 14 amino acids long. CDR3 bases: TGTGCCAGCAGCTTAGTGACAGGGGAAGAGACCCAGTACTTC. Translating it yields CASSLVTGEETQYF.

This rearrangement joins TRBV24-1 to TRBJ2-1; 8 nucleotides align to TRBD1. The V and J ends lost 4 bases and 8 bases, in that order; junction bases with no gene match: 12. This CDR3 region has 16 residues. The germline V gene has CDR1 KGHDR and CDR2 SFDVKD. The CDR3: CATSEPTGEYEYEQFF. CDR3 DNA: TGTGCCACCAGTGAGCCGACAGGGGAGTATGAATATGAGCAGTTCTTC.

The CDR3 nucleotides are TGTGCCAGCAGTTTCGGGGGGACGAACACCGGGGAGCTGTTTTTT. Translated, it gives CASSFGGTNTGELFF. The V and J genes are TRBV7-2 and TRBJ2-2, with TRBD2 matching over 7 bases. This CDR3 is built from 15 residues. Per germline, CDR1 SGHTA and CDR2 FQGNSA. V shed 6 bases, J shed 0 bases, and the junction held 4 bases outside the gene matches.

This clone was counted a few times. J is TRBJ1-3 and V is TRBV3-1 (or the pseudogene TRBV3-2); D is unclear. The CDR3 is made up of 16 amino acids. Per germline, CDR1 LGHDT and CDR2 YNNKEL (reference sequence). V lost 2 bases, J lost 4 bases, and 15 bases lay in between. CDR3: CASSQRSTRGGNTIYF. The CDR3 region has the DNA TGTGCCAGCAGCCAACGGAGTACTCGAGGCGGAAACACCATATATTTT.

This rearrangement joins TRBV7-2 to TRBJ1-2, with 7 bases identical to TRBD1. This CDR3 is 14 amino acids long. Germline values: CDR1 SGHTA, CDR2 FQGNSA. Losses at the gene ends were 5 bases for V and 8 bases for J; bases not matched to a gene: 11. The DNA for the CDR3 is TGTGCCAGCAGCCTCCGAGAAGGGGGCGAGGGCTACACCTTC. Its protein product is CASSLREGGEGYTF.

This sequence joins TRBV28 and TRBJ1-5; D is ambiguous. The germline gives CDR1 MDHEN, CDR2 SYDVKM. V was pared by 10 bases and J by 2 bases, with 15 bases between. This CDR3 comprises 14 residues. CDR3 nucleotides: TGTGCCACCAGACCCCGAGTCGGCAATCAGCCCCAGCATTTT. This codes for CATRPRVGNQPQHF.

V gene TRBV6-2 or TRBV6-3 combines with J gene TRBJ1-1; unclear D gene. Germline V gives CDR1 MNHEY, CDR2 SVGEGT. V was cut by 2 bases and J by 9 bases, with 16 bases left in between. The CDR3 totals 14 residues. The CDR3 reads CASSYPSMRSQAFF. The CDR3, as DNA: TGTGCCAGCAGTTACCCTTCTATGAGGTCCCAAGCTTTCTTT.

This clone was detected only once. The rearrangement uses TRBV18 and TRBJ2-1, with 8 bases that match TRBD2. The CDR3 loop spans 16 amino acids. The V segment lost 6 bases and the J segment 0 bases; nucleotides outside the gene matches: 7. Germline CDR1 KGHSH, CDR2 LQKENI. The CDR3 protein is CASSPGGDGSYNEQFF. CDR3 coding DNA: TGTGCCAGCTCGCCGGGGGGGGACGGCTCCTACAATGAGCAGTTCTTC.

J is TRBJ2-6 and V is TRBV5-1, with 8 bases aligning to TRBD2. Trimming removed 0 bases from V and 0 bases from J; junction bases left unmatched: 2. Looked up from germline, CDR1 is SGHRS and CDR2 is YFSETQ. This CDR3 is built from 17 residues. In DNA form, the CDR3 reads TGCGCCAGCAGCTTGGCGGGGGGGCCCTCTGGGGCCAACGTCCTGACTTTC. Translating gives CASSLAGGPSGANVLTF.

V and J are TRBV25-1 and TRBJ2-7; 8 bases align to TRBD1. The CDR3 consists of 14 residues. Germline values: CDR1 MGHDK, CDR2 SYGVNS. The V gene end was trimmed by 4 bases and the J gene end by 6 bases; junction bases not matched to a gene: 8. The CDR3, as DNA: TGTGCCAGCAGTGTAGCCAGGGGGCGTAGCGAGCAGTACTTC. Translating gives CASSVARGRSEQYF.

The V gene is TRBV7-2, the J gene TRBJ2-5; D is possibly TRBD1 (5 bases). This CDR3 region has 16 residues. Germline V lookup: CDR1 SGHTA, CDR2 FQGNSA. V lost 5 bases and J lost 4, with 20 bases in between. CDR3 sequence reads: CASSPITQGRGETQYF. CDR3 nucleotides: TGTGCCAGCAGCCCTATTACCCAGGGTAGGGGAGAGACCCAGTACTTC.